The 4 T cell receptor beta chains given below trace back to one sample, sequenced in a study of breast tumors, draining lymph nodes, adjacent tissues. TCRdb re-called the multiplex PCR reads through MiXCR, storing one row per CDR3 protein. This table has 50,000 to 55,000 distinct CDR3 sequences, under 45% appearing once. Sequenced sample: breast tumor tissue. The receptors originated from a female donor with breast cancer. Some clones in this sample may be carry-over from other donors' samples.

This clonotype was seen a handful of times. V is TRBV11-1 and J is TRBJ2-3; TRBD1 might be the D (6 bases). Between the trimmed V and J ends, which lost 5 bases and 0 bases, there was a span of 15 bases. Germline-derived CDR1 and CDR2 are SGHAT and FQDESV (reference sequence). This CDR3 is 16 amino acids long. In DNA form, the CDR3 reads TGTGCCAGCAGCCAAGGACAGAGATCTAGCACAGATACGCAGTATTTT. Translated: CASSQGQRSSTDTQYF. Filled out from reference TRBV11-1 and TRBJ2-3, the complete variable domain reads EAEVAQSPRYKITEKSQAVAFWCDPISGHATLYWYRQILGQGPELLVQFQDESVVDDSQLPKDRFSAERLKGVDSTLKIQPAELGDSAMYLCASSQGQRSSTDTQYFGPGTRLTVL.

J is TRBJ1-6 and V is TRBV20-1, with 12 nucleotides matching TRBD1. CDR1 DFQATT and CDR2 SNEGSKA come from the germline V gene (reference sequence). The CDR3 runs 14 residues. Germline trimming cut 5 bases from V and 9 bases from J; bases unmatched to any gene: 5. CDR3 in DNA: TGCAGTGCTGAGGGACAGGGGGCCGGTTCACCCCTCCACTTT. Amino acids: CSAEGQGAGSPLHF.

This clonotype turned up a few times. This sequence joins TRBV5-1 and TRBJ1-1, with D tentatively TRBD1 (5 bases). The CDR3 runs 14 residues. CDR1 is SGHRS, CDR2 YFSETQ, per germline. Deletions cut 1 base from V and 8 bases from J, with 15 bases between. As DNA, the CDR3 is TGCGCCAGCAGCTTGATCTGGGGCGGGGACGAAGCTTTCTTT. Protein: CASSLIWGGDEAFF.

About this clonotype: Germline and junction disagree at one end, which may indicate a read error. V gene TRBV20-1 combines with J gene TRBJ1-2; no firm D call. The CDR3 loop spans 13 amino acids. The germline CDR1 and CDR2 sequences are DFQATT and SNEGSKA (reference sequence). The DNA of the CDR3 is TGCAGTGCTAGTTCGGTACGGGCCGATGGCTACACCTTT. Protein product: CSASSVRADGYTF.